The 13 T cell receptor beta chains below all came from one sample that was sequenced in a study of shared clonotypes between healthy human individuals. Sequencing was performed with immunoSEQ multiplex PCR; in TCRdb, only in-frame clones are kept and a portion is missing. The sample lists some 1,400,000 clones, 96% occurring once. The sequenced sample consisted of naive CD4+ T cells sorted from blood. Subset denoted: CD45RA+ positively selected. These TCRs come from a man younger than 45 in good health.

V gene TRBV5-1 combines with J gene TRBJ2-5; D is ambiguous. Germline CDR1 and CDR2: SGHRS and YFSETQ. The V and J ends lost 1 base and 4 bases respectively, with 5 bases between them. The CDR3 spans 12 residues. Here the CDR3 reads CASSLPRETQYF. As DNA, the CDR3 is TGCGCCAGCAGCTTGCCGAGAGAGACCCAGTACTTC.

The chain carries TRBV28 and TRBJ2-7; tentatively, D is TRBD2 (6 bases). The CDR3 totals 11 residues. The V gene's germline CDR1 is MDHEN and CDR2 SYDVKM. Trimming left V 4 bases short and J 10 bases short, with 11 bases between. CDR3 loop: CASSWSSDQYF. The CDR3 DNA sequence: TGTGCCAGCAGTTGGTCTAGCGACCAGTACTTC.

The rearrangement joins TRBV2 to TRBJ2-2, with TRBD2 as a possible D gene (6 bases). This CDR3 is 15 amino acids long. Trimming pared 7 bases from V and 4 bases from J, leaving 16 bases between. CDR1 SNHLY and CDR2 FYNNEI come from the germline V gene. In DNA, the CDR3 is TGTGCCAGCACTGAGTTTGCGGGACCCACCGGGGAGCTGTTTTTT. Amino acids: CASTEFAGPTGELFF.

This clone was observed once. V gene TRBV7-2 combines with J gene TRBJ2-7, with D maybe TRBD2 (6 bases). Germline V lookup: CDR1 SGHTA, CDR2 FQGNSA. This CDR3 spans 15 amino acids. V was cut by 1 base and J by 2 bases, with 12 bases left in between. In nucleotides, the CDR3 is TGTGCCAGCAGCTTAGAGGTCGGGAGCACCTACGAGCAGTACTTC. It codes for CASSLEVGSTYEQYF.

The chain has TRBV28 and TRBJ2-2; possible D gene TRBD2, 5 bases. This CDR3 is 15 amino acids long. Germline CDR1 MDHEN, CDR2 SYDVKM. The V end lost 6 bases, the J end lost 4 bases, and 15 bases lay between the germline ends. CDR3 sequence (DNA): TGTGCCAGCAGCCAACTGGGCGGGTCCACCGGGGAGCTGTTTTTT. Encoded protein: CASSQLGGSTGELFF.

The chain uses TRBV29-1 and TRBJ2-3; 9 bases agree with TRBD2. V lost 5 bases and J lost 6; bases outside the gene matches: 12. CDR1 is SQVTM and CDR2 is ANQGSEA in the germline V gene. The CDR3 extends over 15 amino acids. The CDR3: CSVPLAGGPLDTQYF. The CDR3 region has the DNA TGCAGCGTTCCTTTGGCGGGAGGGCCTCTTGATACGCAGTATTTT.

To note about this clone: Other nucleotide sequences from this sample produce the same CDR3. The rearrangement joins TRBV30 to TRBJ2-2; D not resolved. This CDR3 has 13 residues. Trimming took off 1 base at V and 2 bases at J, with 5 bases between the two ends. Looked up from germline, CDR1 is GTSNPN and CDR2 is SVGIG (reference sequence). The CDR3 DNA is TGTGCCTGGAGTGGTCCTAACACCGGGGAGCTGTTTTTT. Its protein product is CAWSGPNTGELFF. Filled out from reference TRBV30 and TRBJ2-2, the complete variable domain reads SQTIHQWPATLVQPVGSPLSLECTVEGTSNPNLYWYRQAAGRGLQLLFYSVGIGQISSEVPQNLSASRPQDRQFILSSKKLLLSDSGFYLCAWSGPNTGELFFGEGSRLTVL.

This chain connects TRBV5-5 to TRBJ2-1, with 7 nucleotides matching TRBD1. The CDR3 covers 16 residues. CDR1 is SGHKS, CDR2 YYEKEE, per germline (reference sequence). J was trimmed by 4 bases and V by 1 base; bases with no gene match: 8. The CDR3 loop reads CASSLPGTAIYNEQFF. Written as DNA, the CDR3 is TGTGCCAGCAGCTTGCCCGGGACAGCAATTTACAATGAGCAGTTCTTC.

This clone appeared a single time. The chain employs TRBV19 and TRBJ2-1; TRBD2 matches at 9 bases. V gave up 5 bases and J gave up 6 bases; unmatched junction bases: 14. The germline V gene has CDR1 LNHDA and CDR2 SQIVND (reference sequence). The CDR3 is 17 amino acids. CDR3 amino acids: CASSRGVGTSRANEQFF. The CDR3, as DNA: TGTGCCAGTAGTCGAGGGGTAGGGACTAGCCGTGCCAATGAGCAGTTCTTC. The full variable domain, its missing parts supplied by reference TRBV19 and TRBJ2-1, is DGGITQSPKYLFRKEGQNVTLSCEQNLNHDAMYWYRQDPGQGLRLIYYSQIVNDFQKGDIAEGYSVSREKKESFPLTVTSAQKNPTAFYLCASSRGVGTSRANEQFFGPGTRLTVL.

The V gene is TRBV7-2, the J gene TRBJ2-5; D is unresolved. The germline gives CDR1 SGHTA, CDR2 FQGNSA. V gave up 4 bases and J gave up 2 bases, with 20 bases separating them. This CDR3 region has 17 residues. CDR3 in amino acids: CASSSPSDFWLQETQYF. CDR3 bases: TGTGCCAGCAGCTCCCCCTCTGATTTTTGGCTACAAGAGACCCAGTACTTC. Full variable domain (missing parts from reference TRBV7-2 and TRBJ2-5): GAGVSQSPSNKVTEKGKDVELRCDPISGHTALYWYRQSLGQGLEFLIYFQGNSAPDKSGLPSDRFSAERTGGSVSTLTIQRTQQEDSAVYLCASSSPSDFWLQETQYFGPGTRLLVL.

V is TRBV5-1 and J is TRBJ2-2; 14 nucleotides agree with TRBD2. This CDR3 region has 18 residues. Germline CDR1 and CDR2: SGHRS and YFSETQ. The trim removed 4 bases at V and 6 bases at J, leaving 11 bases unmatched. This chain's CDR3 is CASSQMGLAGVGAGELFF. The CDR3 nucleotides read TGCGCCAGCAGCCAAATGGGACTAGCGGGAGTGGGGGCCGGGGAGCTGTTTTTT.

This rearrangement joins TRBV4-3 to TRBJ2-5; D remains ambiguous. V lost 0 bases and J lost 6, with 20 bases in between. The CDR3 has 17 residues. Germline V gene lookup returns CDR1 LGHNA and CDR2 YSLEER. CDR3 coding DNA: TGCGCCAGCAGCCAAGATTTTACTGGCCCGCAAGGGAAGACCCAGTACTTC. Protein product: CASSQDFTGPQGKTQYF.

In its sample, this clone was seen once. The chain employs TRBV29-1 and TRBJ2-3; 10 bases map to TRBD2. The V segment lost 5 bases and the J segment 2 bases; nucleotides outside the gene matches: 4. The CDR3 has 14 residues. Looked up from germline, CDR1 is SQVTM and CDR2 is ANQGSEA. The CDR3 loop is CSVWTSGNTDTQYF. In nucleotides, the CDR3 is TGCAGCGTTTGGACTAGCGGAAACACAGATACGCAGTATTTT.